Given below is one TCR beta chain in context. What it binds is unknown. TCRdb's table, derived via immunoSEQ multiplex PCR, lists solely in-frame clones and lacks some. This repertoire shows around 2.1 million clones, 90% to 95% found once; its top ten account for about 1.5%. As defined, naive CD8 cells were CD45RO-negative and positively selected for CCR7, with terminally differentiated effector memory CD45RA+ cells excluded. This entry is derived from a study of shared clonotypes between healthy human individuals. Study-level results: Relative to their counterparts shared across all four donors, non-shared clonotypes exhibited diminished generation probabilities.

The CDR3 is 17 amino acids. The germline V and J ends were trimmed by 4 bases and 8 bases, with 26 bases remaining between them. Germline lookup yields CDR1 SGHVS and CDR2 FQNEAQ. This receptor was taken from a young man in good health. Some clones in this sample may be carry-over from other donors' samples. The chain links TRBV7-8 to TRBJ1-2; D gene ambiguous. Sequenced input: naive CD8+ T cells from PBMCs. The CDR3 DNA is TGTGCCAGCAGCTCTTTTGCTTCCGGGAGCTCCCTTAGGGGCTACACCTTC. This sequence encodes CASSSFASGSSLRGYTF.